This is a list of T cell receptor beta chains from one sample in a study of blood T cell repertoires in COVID-19. The table came from immunoSEQ multiplex PCR; TCRdb's copy has only in-frame clones and leaves some out. Among about 70,000 clones listed, about 81% were seen once. The specimen was peripheral blood. The receptors were sampled from a man aged 80 or over with acute or convalescent COVID-19. Both conserved end residues are part of each CDR3. A D gene is named only where the DNA matches it firmly. Rows give clone size only sometimes, using once, few, many, or a class for an expanded clone.

J,V,D,size,DNA,CDR3
TRBJ2-2,TRBV7-6,.,many,TGTGCCAGCAGCCCTAGGACCGGGGAGCTGTTTTTT,CASSPRTGELFF
TRBJ2-3,TRBV12-5,.,.,TGTGCTAGTGGTTTGGTAGTTCAGGGTTTTTTGGCTACGCAGTATTTT,CASGLVVQGFLATQYF
TRBJ2-2,TRBV27,.,.,TGTGCCAGCAGTTTAAATGTAAACACCGGGGAGCTGTTTTTT,CASSLNVNTGELFF
TRBJ1-3,TRBV21-1,.,.,TGTGCCAGCAGCAATACAGGCAGGTCCCACACCATATATTTT,CASSNTGRSHTIYF
TRBJ1-1,TRBV4-2,TRBD1,.,TGTGCCAGCAGCCAAAGACAGGGGGCATTGAACACTGAAGCTTTCTTT,CASSQRQGALNTEAFF
TRBJ1-5,TRBV5-5,.,.,TGTGCCAGCAGCTTGGCAAGCGATCAGCCCCAGCATTTT,CASSLASDQPQHF
TRBJ2-1,TRBV5-6,.,.,TGTGCCAGCAGCTTTAGGGGTTTATCCTACAATGAGCAGTTCTTC,CASSFRGLSYNEQFF
TRBJ1-2,TRBV7-2,.,.,TGTGCCAGCAGCCCCTACAGGGATGGCTACACCTTC,CASSPYRDGYTF
TRBJ2-3,TRBV11-2,.,.,TGTGCCAGCAGCTTCGAGGTGACTGCGAATACGCAGTATTTT,CASSFEVTANTQYF
TRBJ2-1,TRBV9,TRBD2,few,TGTGCCAGCAGCGTTAGCGGGACTTACAATGAGCAGTTCTTC,CASSVSGTYNEQFF
TRBJ2-3,TRBV6-5,TRBD1,.,TGTGCCAGCAGCGCCGGGACAGGGGGCGCGCAGTATTTT,CASSAGTGGAQYF
TRBJ2-6,TRBV27,TRBD1,.,TGTGCCAGCAGTCAGGACAGGGCGGGGGCCAACGTCCTGACTTTC,CASSQDRAGANVLTF
TRBJ2-2,TRBV7-7,.,.,TGTGCTAGCAGCCTCCGCGGCACCTCAAAAACCGGTGAGAGGAACACCGGGGAGCTGTTTTTT,CASSLRGTSKTGERNTGELFF
TRBJ2-7,TRBV2,TRBD1,.,TGTGCCAGCAGCGCGGACAGGGGAGACTACGAGCAGTACTTC,CASSADRGDYEQYF
TRBJ2-7,TRBV6-5,TRBD1,.,TGTGCCAGCTGCATAACCGGGACAGGGGCCTACGAGCAGTACTTC,CASCITGTGAYEQYF
TRBJ2-6,TRBV6-2/TRBV6-3,TRBD1,.,TGTGCCAGCAGTAAAACAGGGGGCCTTGCTGGGGCCAACGTCCTGACTTTC,CASSKTGGLAGANVLTF
TRBJ2-7,TRBV5-6,TRBD2,few,TGTGCCAGCAGCTTGGAATGGCGGGGGGGCTTGTACGAGCAGTACTTC,CASSLEWRGGLYEQYF
TRBJ1-5,TRBV13,.,.,TGTGCCAGCAGCTCCGGGGTTGACGGCAATCAGCCCCAGCATTTT,CASSSGVDGNQPQHF
TRBJ2-5,TRBV6-2/TRBV6-3,.,.,TGTGCCAGCAGTCCCGAAGTGAGGGAGACCCAGTACTTC,CASSPEVRETQYF
TRBJ2-7,TRBV3-1/TRBV3-2,TRBD2,.,TGTGCCAGCACCCCGGGGGGTACCTCCTACGAGCAGTACTTC,CASTPGGTSYEQYF